The sequence of this TCR beta chain was determined in a study of radiotherapy plus CTLA-4 blockade in lung cancer. About the research overall: In about 20% of patients, objective responses were seen; 30% to 35% had disease control. General study findings and limits: Following radiotherapy plus ipilimumab, tumor-derived TCR clones expanded in the blood.

This clone was counted a few times. What it binds is not known. Patients with chemo-refractory metastatic non-small-cell lung cancer received focal radiation plus CTLA-4 blockade with ipilimumab. The CDR3 consists of 13 residues. V lost 2 bases and J lost 6, with 11 bases in between. Germline V lookup: CDR1 MNHEY, CDR2 SVGAGI. Assay: immunoSEQ multiplex PCR; the TCRdb copy retains only in-frame clones and omits some. Of under 45,000 clones in the sample, 75% to 85% were seen once. This TCR was recovered from a human donor with non-small cell lung cancer that progressed on radiotherapy plus ipilimumab. This chain joins TRBV6-5 and TRBJ2-7, with a tentative D call TRBD1 (6 bases). The sequencing used peripheral blood, collected from a patient treated with radiotherapy plus ipilimumab. The CDR3 coding sequence is TGTGCCAGCAGTTACGTACAGGGCGGCGAGCAGTACTTC. Residues: CASSYVQGGEQYF.